The present TCR beta chain was sequenced within a study of cytomegalovirus exposure and HLA in healthy donors. General study points: With later analysis, a missense DCLRE1C variant became linked to TCR beta V- and J-gene trimming.

PCR involved 60 Vbeta and 13 Jbeta primers. In the original workflow: The count from a later analysis was 79 million or so unique TCR beta chains, some 10 million of them shared. The data were produced by immunoSEQ multiplex PCR, yet TCRdb's version contains in-frame clones alone and is incomplete. The V and J calls and clone size were taken over from that table, and D and trimming were inferred from the DNA. The table has some 95,000 clones, roughly 77% seen once. After removal of 1 base from V and 6 bases from J, the junction contained 8 bases not matched to a gene. Germline-derived CDR1 and CDR2 are LNHDA and SQIVND (reference sequence). The CDR3 consists of 15 residues. About this clone: The antigen remains unidentified.

The sample consisted of PBMCs. The sequence derives from a man aged 25 to 40 in good health and CMV-seronegative. The gene calls are TRBV19 and TRBJ2-7; 8 bases line up with TRBD2. The CDR3 coding sequence is TGTGCCAGTAGTATAGGGGGACTAGACTCGGCCGAGCAGTACTTC. Amino acids: CASSIGGLDSAEQYF.